The text below deals with one T cell receptor (beta chain). What it binds is unknown. This may stem from a read error, because a much larger clone lies one nucleotide away. Given the absence of the conserved phenylalanine or tryptophan at the CDR3 end, a read error is likely. This sample was included in a study of T cells in Graves' hyperthyroidism and ophthalmopathy. Regarding the study as a whole: The model anticipated ophthalmopathy a median approximately 6.7 months pre-onset. In blood, most of the thyroid clonotypes expanded above 0.001 were also present.

What was amplified from RNA transcripts were TCR beta CDR3 regions. RT-PCR in the first round (using the HTBI primer set) targeted the TCR CDR3. TCRdb called the multiplex PCR reads again in MiXCR, with one record for every CDR3 protein. The sample lists around 450,000 distinct CDR3 sequences, approximately 15% seen once, with less than 15% in the top ten. This receptor was obtained from a woman aged 18-29 years with Graves' hyperthyroidism. The material sequenced was blood.

The CDR3 DNA follows: TGTGCCAGCAGCTATCAATCAGGGCATTCAGCTAACTATGGCTACACCTCC. Translated, it gives CASSYQSGHSANYGYTS. This chain uses TRBV13 with TRBJ1-2; D is perhaps TRBD1 (5 bases). The germline gives CDR1 PRHDT, CDR2 FYEKMQ (reference sequence). Trimming removed 4 bases at V and 0 bases at J, with 18 bases between. The CDR3 loop spans 17 amino acids.